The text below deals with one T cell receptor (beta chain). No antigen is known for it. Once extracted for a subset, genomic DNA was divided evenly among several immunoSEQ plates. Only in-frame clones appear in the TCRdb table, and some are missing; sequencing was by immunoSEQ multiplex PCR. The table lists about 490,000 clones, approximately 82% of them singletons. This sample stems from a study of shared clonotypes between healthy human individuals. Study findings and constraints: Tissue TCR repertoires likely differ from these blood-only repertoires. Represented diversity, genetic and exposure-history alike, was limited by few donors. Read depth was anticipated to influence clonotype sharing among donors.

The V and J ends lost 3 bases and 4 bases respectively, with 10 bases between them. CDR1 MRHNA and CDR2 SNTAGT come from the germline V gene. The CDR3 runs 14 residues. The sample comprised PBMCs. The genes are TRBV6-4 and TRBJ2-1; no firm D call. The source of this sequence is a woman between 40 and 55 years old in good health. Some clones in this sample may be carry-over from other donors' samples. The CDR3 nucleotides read TGTGCCAGCAGTGAAGACGGGCTATACAATGAGCAGTTCTTC. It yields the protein CASSEDGLYNEQFF.